The 9 T cell receptor beta chains below all came from one sample that was sequenced in a study of shared clonotypes between healthy human individuals. The table came from immunoSEQ multiplex PCR; TCRdb's copy has only in-frame clones and leaves some out. The sample gives some 2,500,000 clones, approximately 93% of which show up once; approximately 0.36% is in the top ten. Material for sequencing was naive CD4+ T cells from PBMCs. Documented subset: CD45RA+ positively selected. These receptors came from a man aged 18 to 35 in good health. Some clones in this sample may be carry-over from other donors' samples.

The V call is TRBV7-2, the J call TRBJ2-2; TRBD2 aligns across 8 bases. The CDR3 has 16 amino acids. V was clipped by 2 bases and J by 3 bases; unmatched bases: 5. Germline CDR1 reads SGHTA; CDR2 reads FQGNSA. In DNA form, the CDR3 reads TGTGCCAGCAGCTTATTCGCGGGAGGCGACACCGGGGAGCTGTTTTTT. Translating it yields CASSLFAGGDTGELFF.

Of note for this clone: Other nucleotide sequences from this sample produce the same CDR3. This sequence joins TRBV28 and TRBJ1-6, with 7 bases aligning to TRBD1. V trimming: 9 bases; J trimming: 9 bases; junction bases outside the gene matches: 5. The CDR3 is 12 amino acids. CDR1 MDHEN and CDR2 SYDVKM come from the germline V gene. CDR3 region: CASKGGGSPLHF. The CDR3 DNA reads as TGTGCCAGTAAAGGGGGCGGTTCACCCCTCCACTTT.

This rearrangement joins TRBV5-6 to TRBJ2-2; possible D gene TRBD1, 6 bases. The germline V gene has CDR1 SGHDT and CDR2 YYEEEE. V was pared by 2 bases and J by 1 base, with 12 bases between. This CDR3 comprises 16 residues. CDR3 sequence reads: CASSFIGQMNTGELFF. CDR3 coding DNA: TGTGCCAGCAGCTTTATAGGACAGATGAACACCGGGGAGCTGTTTTTT.

This chain uses TRBV25-1 with TRBJ1-1; a possible D gene is TRBD1 (5 bases). This CDR3 spans 16 amino acids. The V end was cut by 5 bases, the J end by 0 bases, with 16 bases between. The germline V gene encodes CDR1 MGHDK and CDR2 SYGVNS. As DNA, the CDR3 is TGTGCCAGCAGTCTGGCGGGGGGAACCATGAACACTGAAGCTTTCTTT. Encoded protein: CASSLAGGTMNTEAFF.

This rearrangement joins TRBV7-2 to TRBJ2-7; D remains ambiguous. The CDR3 is 15 amino acids. CDR1 SGHTA and CDR2 FQGNSA come from the germline V gene. Between the trimmed V and J ends, which lost 0 bases and 2 bases, there was a span of 11 bases. The DNA for the CDR3 is TGTGCCAGCAGCTTAGCGGTCCAGGCCACCTACGAGCAGTACTTC. Its translation: CASSLAVQATYEQYF. The entire variable domain, with the rest obtained from reference TRBV7-2 and TRBJ2-7, is as follows: GAGVSQSPSNKVTEKGKDVELRCDPISGHTALYWYRQSLGQGLEFLIYFQGNSAPDKSGLPSDRFSAERTGGSVSTLTIQRTQQEDSAVYLCASSLAVQATYEQYFGPGTRLTVT.

The chain joins TRBV7-8 to TRBJ1-1, with a tentative D call TRBD1 (5 bases). The CDR3 loop spans 15 amino acids. Trimming took 1 base from V and 4 from J, leaving 13 bases between them. The germline CDR1 and CDR2 sequences are SGHVS and FQNEAQ. The CDR3 DNA sequence: TGTGCCAGCAGCTTAGGGCTCGGGGGGGGCACTGAAGCTTTCTTT. This translates into CASSLGLGGGTEAFF.

The chain links TRBV21-1 to TRBJ2-7; the table assigns TRBD1, which was not confirmed against the DNA. TRBV21-1 is annotated as a pseudogene. This CDR3 is 18 amino acids long. The CDR3 spells CASSKLHGGRSGSYEQYF. CDR3 nucleotides: TGTGCCAGCAGCAAACTCCATGGGGGCAGGTCCGGGTCCTACGAGCAGTACTTC.

The chain combines TRBV27 with TRBJ2-5, with 15 bases matching TRBD2. Germline assignment: CDR1 MNHEY and CDR2 SMNVEV (reference sequence). The CDR3 runs 14 residues. V lost 7 bases and J lost 4; bases outside the gene matches: 1. CDR3 bases: TGTGCCAGCAAGGGACTAGCGGGAGGAGAGACCCAGTACTTC. Amino acid sequence: CASKGLAGGETQYF.

The rearrangement joins TRBV6-6 to TRBJ2-7; possibly TRBD2 for D (7 bases). CDR1 MNHNY and CDR2 SVGAGI come from the germline V gene (reference sequence). Trimming took 8 bases from V and 0 from J, leaving 20 bases between them. The CDR3 is 16 residues long. The CDR3 bases are TGTGCCAGCGCTAAAGGCGGGGGCCCCCTCTCCTACGAGCAGTACTTC. Its translation: CASAKGGGPLSYEQYF.